The source of this T cell receptor (beta chain) is a study of cytomegalovirus exposure and HLA in healthy donors. Study details: From donors who were HLA-typed, an early data release held about 89 million unique TCRs.

The germline V and J ends were trimmed by 4 bases and 3 bases, with 8 bases remaining between them. CDR3 length: 13 residues. Germline V gives CDR1 MGHDK, CDR2 SYGVNS. Primers included in the PCR were 60 Vbeta and 13 Jbeta primers. Here immunoSEQ multiplex PCR was the method, and the copy in TCRdb shows in-frame clones only, minus some. The sample shows approximately 180,000 clones, roughly 13% of them seen only once. This clone showed up just a few times. The receptor was isolated from a man over 45 in good health and CMV-seropositive. The chain joins TRBV25-1 to TRBJ2-3; D is undetermined. Specimen: PBMCs. CDR3 region: CASSAHLTDTQYF. DNA of the CDR3: TGTGCCAGCAGTGCTCACTTGACAGATACGCAGTATTTT.